This T cell receptor beta chain is drawn from a study of human T cells and chemical hapten exposure. Study-level background: Mostly female patients had alopecia areata, totalis or universalis.

The library tagged each cDNA molecule with unique molecular identifiers. TCRdb analysed the RACE reads with MiXCR anew, one entry per CDR3 protein. This sample has a few hundred thousand distinct CDR3 sequences, with over 5% found just once. Time point described: pre-sensitization, week 0. Treatment of the sample: therapeutic diphenylcyclopropenone sensitization with weekly scalp DPC. Each donor was an alopecia patient between 18 and 70 years of age who qualified for DPC. Study results and caveats: Significantly more large CDR3 similarity clusters arose among expanded TCRs than among controls.

CDR1 SGHDN and CDR2 FVKESK come from the germline V gene. This CDR3 comprises 13 residues. V dropped 0 bases and J dropped 6 bases, with 6 bases sitting between them. About this clonotype: The antigen is undetermined.

The V gene is TRBV14, the J gene TRBJ2-4; D ambiguous. This TCR came from a woman in her late teens or twenties with alopecia areata. Some clones in this sample may be carry-over from other donors' samples. Sequences were derived from whole blood, sampled in connection with sensitization to the hapten diphenylcyclopropenone (DPC). CDR3 sequence (DNA): TGTGCCAGCAGCCAAGATTGGGCAAACATTCAGTACTTC. Encoded protein: CASSQDWANIQYF. Drawing the rest from reference TRBV14 and TRBJ2-4, the complete variable domain is EAGVTQFPSHSVIEKGQTVTLRCDPISGHDNLYWYRRVMGKEIKFLLHFVKESKQDESGMPNNRFLAERTGGTYSTLKVQPAELEDSGVYFCASSQDWANIQYFGAGTRLSVL.